These T cell receptor beta chains were read from a single sample in a study of blood T cell repertoires in COVID-19. Profiling relied on immunoSEQ multiplex PCR, and the TCRdb table lists in-frame clones only, not all of them. Here the sample spans around 300,000 clones, 75% to 90% being singletons. Sequenced sample: peripheral blood. Receptor source: a woman aged 65 to 85 with acute or convalescent COVID-19. Each CDR3 is given with its conserved first and last residue. The order of the fields is V gene, CDR3 protein.

TRBV20-1	CSASLPRGNEAFF
TRBV10-3	CAISDGQSKLNTEAFF
TRBV18	CASSPDSGNQPQHF
TRBV2	CASSAQGARETQYF
TRBV5-4	CASSPYSGINNSPLHF
TRBV5-1	CASSDSHNQFF
TRBV6-5	CASKPTGNYGYTF
TRBV18	CASSPTGYQPQHF
TRBV12-3/TRBV12-4	CASSAGGAEAFF
TRBV29-1	CSVAGQGINYGYTF
TRBV6-1	CASSRTGTGGYEQYF
TRBV27	CASSLRATSGGSDTQYF
TRBV7-3	CASSPLGGREGNGELFF
TRBV27	CASSLWTANTGELFF
TRBV12-3/TRBV12-4	CASSQGGDGYTF
TRBV6-5	CASSLSPGGNEKLFF
TRBV2	CAGSKQGRYEQYF
TRBV19	CASSTTGSSYGYTF
TRBV14	CASSLIPSSYNEQFF
TRBV9	CASSLRASGGAANTGELFF
TRBV6-5	CASRPTGSNSPLHF
TRBV4-1	CASSQERLLGYGNIQYF
TRBV20-1	CSYRPTDTQYF
TRBV7-9	CASSLQENTEAFF
TRBV7-9	CASSNSGRGLDGYTF
TRBV20-1	CSASLGQSNQPQHF
TRBV27	CASSGQGAIREQFF
TRBV19	CASSIEQYRNTEAFF
TRBV7-9	CASSLGLAPGGDTQYF
TRBV2	CASILAGGIPRKFF
TRBV3-1/TRBV3-2	CASSQHPGTPNTGELFF
TRBV6-5	CASSLAGSNEQFF
TRBV5-6	CASSLGGPLNQPQHF
TRBV5-8	CASSSRGSSYNEQFF
TRBV3-1/TRBV3-2	CASSRTGAVHSGNTIYF
TRBV10-2	CASRGTGVTEAFF
TRBV19	CASSITGNEKLFF
TRBV5-4	CASSPEGLGETQYF
TRBV7-3	CASSLAGAGDTQYF
TRBV5-1	CASSTGTSGAIQETQYF
TRBV5-1	CASSPGGIAEAFF
TRBV28	CASAAYNSPLHF
TRBV11-2	CASSEGTEEYF
TRBV5-1	CAAGSGEQYF
TRBV4-1	CASSQAPTRTNTEAFF
TRBV3-1/TRBV3-2	CASSPSQAVSKYEQYF
TRBV5-1	CASSLSGGYTEAFF
TRBV5-1	CASSPEGQRNTEAFF
TRBV7-2	CASSLEMNRAPYEQYF
TRBV6-5	CASSPRFGTEAFF
TRBV12-3/TRBV12-4	CASSIRRGPEAFF
TRBV6-5	CASRGSPPGAFF
TRBV3-1/TRBV3-2	CASSQVQNTEAFF